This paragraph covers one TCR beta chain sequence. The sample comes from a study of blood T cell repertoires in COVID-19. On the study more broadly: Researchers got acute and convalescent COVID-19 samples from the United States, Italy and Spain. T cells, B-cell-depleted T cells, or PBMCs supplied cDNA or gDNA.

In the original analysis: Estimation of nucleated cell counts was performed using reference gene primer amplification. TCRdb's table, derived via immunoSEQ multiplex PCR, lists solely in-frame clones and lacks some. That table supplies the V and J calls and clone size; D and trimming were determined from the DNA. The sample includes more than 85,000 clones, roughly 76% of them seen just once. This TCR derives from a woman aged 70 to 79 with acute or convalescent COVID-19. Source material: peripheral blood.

CDR3 nucleotide sequence: TGTGCCAGCAGTTACGGGGGGACCTTAAACACTGAAGCTTTCTTT. Its translation is CASSYGGTLNTEAFF. This sequence joins TRBV6-5 and TRBJ1-1; possible D gene TRBD1, 5 bases. CDR3 length equals 15 residues. With 2 bases removed from V and 2 bases from J, the gap between germline ends came to 12 bases. CDR1 and CDR2 (germline): MNHEY, SVGAGI.